What follows is one T cell receptor (beta chain) and its context. What it binds is not known. The data were produced by immunoSEQ multiplex PCR, yet TCRdb's version contains in-frame clones alone and is incomplete. The table includes about 120,000 clones, about 85% detected once. Germline loops: CDR1 MNHEY, CDR2 SMNVEV (reference sequence). This CDR3 region has 15 residues. V was pared by 7 bases and J by 0 bases, with 8 bases of the junction left unmatched. This sample stems from a study of cytomegalovirus exposure and HLA in healthy donors. Study-level background: The 120 validation repertoires, a later analysis reported, used the same platform as the 600 to 700 repertoires from the first cohort. General study results and limits: Cytomegalovirus-associated TCR beta chains were listed, numbering some 180. A later analysis found first-cohort TCR clusters tended to co-occur in the 95 to 150 validation repertoires. Reportedly, cytomegalovirus status was diagnosed with high sensitivity and specificity.

The chain combines TRBV27 with TRBJ1-2; 7 bases map to TRBD1. Sample: PBMCs. The TCR sequence derives from a woman between 25 and 40 years old in good health and CMV-seronegative. CDR3 DNA sequence: TGTGCCAGCAACCCGGACAGGTTCACTAACTATGGCTACACCTTC. The encoded protein is CASNPDRFTNYGYTF.